One sample yielded the 19 T cell receptor beta chains listed below, sequenced in a study of blood T cell repertoires in COVID-19. The method was immunoSEQ multiplex PCR; TCRdb's version includes in-frame clones alone and lacks a portion of them. This table has over 200,000 clones, 83% appearing once. The source material was peripheral blood. These receptors originate from a woman between 50 and 59 years old with acute or convalescent COVID-19.

V gene TRBV19 combines with J gene TRBJ1-6; 7 bases are a match to TRBD1. J gave up 9 bases and V 7 bases, and 9 bases lay outside the gene matches. CDR1 and CDR2 from the germline V gene are LNHDA and SQIVND (reference sequence). The CDR3 is 14 residues long. The CDR3 DNA reads as TGTGCCAGTACCGAAGGGGGCGAGGGTTCACCCCTCCACTTT. Amino acid sequence: CASTEGGEGSPLHF.

This chain connects TRBV5-6 to TRBJ2-1; 8 bases are a match to TRBD2. Germline CDR1 and CDR2: SGHDT and YYEEEE. The J segment lost 8 bases and the V segment lost 4 bases, leaving 14 bases of the junction unmatched. The length of the CDR3 is 16 residues. In nucleotides, the CDR3 is TGTGCCAGCAGCCCCTCCCTAGCGGGTCTACTGCATGAGCAGTTCTTC. It is translated as CASSPSLAGLLHEQFF.

Only a few counts were recorded for this clone. The chain links TRBV10-3 to TRBJ2-7; 8 bases align to TRBD2. V lost 5 bases and J lost 7; bases outside the gene matches: 10. The length of the CDR3 is 14 residues. Germline CDR1 and CDR2: ENHRY and SYGVKD. In DNA form, the CDR3 reads TGTGCCATCAGTAACATCGGGACTAGGAGAGAGCAGTACTTC. This codes for CAISNIGTRREQYF.

The chain recombines TRBV28 with TRBJ2-7; D not certain. Trimming left V 4 bases short and J 2 bases short, with 12 bases between. Germline assignment: CDR1 MDHEN and CDR2 SYDVKM. The CDR3 extends over 14 amino acids. The CDR3 region has the DNA TGTGCCAGCAGTTCCTGGAGAGCCCCCTACGAGCAGTACTTC. As protein: CASSSWRAPYEQYF.

The rearrangement uses TRBV29-1 and TRBJ2-1; 13 nucleotides agree with TRBD2. The germline V gene has CDR1 SQVTM and CDR2 ANQGSEA. The CDR3 is 15 residues long. Trimming took 4 bases from V and 10 from J; bases not matched to a gene: 10. The CDR3 here is CSVGGGTSGNLEQFF. The CDR3 nucleotides are TGCAGCGTTGGGGGAGGGACTAGCGGGAACTTGGAGCAGTTCTTC.

The chain carries TRBV7-2 and TRBJ1-2, with no clear D. Trimming removed 1 base at V and 6 bases at J, with 6 bases between. The CDR3 has 12 residues. The V gene's germline CDR1 is SGHTA and CDR2 FQGNSA. Here the CDR3 DNA reads TGTGCCAGCAGCTTAGATTCCGATGGCTACACCTTC. Protein sequence: CASSLDSDGYTF.

The chain is built from TRBV19 and TRBJ2-4; weak D call: TRBD2 (5 bases). Germline V gene data show CDR1 as LNHDA and CDR2 as SQIVND (reference sequence). The CDR3 spans 15 residues. Trimming left V 5 bases short and J 0 bases short, with 11 bases between. The CDR3 protein is CASSSRGLAKNIQYF. The CDR3 DNA sequence: TGTGCCAGTAGTTCCCGCGGGTTAGCCAAAAACATTCAGTACTTC.

The chain employs TRBV5-8 and TRBJ2-3; D perhaps matches TRBD2 (5 bases). The CDR3 is 17 residues long. V gave up 1 base and J gave up 1 base, with 16 bases separating them. The germline V gene encodes CDR1 SGHTS and CDR2 YDEGEE. CDR3 in DNA: TGTGCCAGCAGCTTGAAAGGTGGCGAGAGGGGCACAGATACGCAGTATTTT. This codes for CASSLKGGERGTDTQYF.

The chain is built from TRBV7-6 and TRBJ2-3, with TRBD2 identical over 10 bases. V lost 1 base and J lost 6; bases outside the gene matches: 10. Looked up from germline, CDR1 is SGHVS and CDR2 is FNYEAQ. The CDR3 runs to 17 residues. As DNA, the CDR3 is TGTGCCAGCAGCTTAGGGGTAGCTAGCGGGAGATGGGATACGCAGTATTTT. This gives the protein CASSLGVASGRWDTQYF. Drawing the rest from reference TRBV7-6 and TRBJ2-3, the complete variable domain is GAGVSQSPRYKVTKRGQDVALRCDPISGHVSLYWYRQALGQGPEFLTYFNYEAQQDKSGLPNDRFSAERPEGSISTLTIQRTEQRDSAMYRCASSLGVASGRWDTQYFGPGTRLTVL.

This sequence joins TRBV19 and TRBJ1-1; D is unclear. V dropped 3 bases and J dropped 4 bases, with 12 bases sitting between them. CDR1 LNHDA and CDR2 SQIVND come from the germline V gene (reference sequence). This CDR3 spans 14 amino acids. This chain's CDR3 is CASSISPSSTEAFF. DNA for the CDR3: TGTGCCAGTAGTATTTCCCCTTCGAGCACTGAAGCTTTCTTT.

This clone was counted a few times. The J gene is TRBJ2-7, the V gene TRBV11-2, with a tentative D call TRBD1 (6 bases). V was cut by 6 bases and J by 4 bases, with 25 bases left in between. Germline CDR1 reads SGHAT; CDR2 reads FQNNGV. This CDR3 contains 17 residues. The CDR3 DNA reads TGTGCCAGCAGATCCCTACGGGGCAGGGGTAAGGCGTACGAGCAGTACTTC. Residues: CASRSLRGRGKAYEQYF.

V gene TRBV25-1 combines with J gene TRBJ2-7; TRBD2 agrees at 10 bases. The CDR3 extends over 14 amino acids. Looked up from germline, CDR1 is MGHDK and CDR2 is SYGVNS. With 8 bases clipped from V and 2 bases from J, the junction kept 6 bases outside the gene matches. The DNA of the CDR3 is TGTGCCAGCTCACGGACTAGCGGAACCTACGAGCAGTACTTC. Translating it yields CASSRTSGTYEQYF.

This rearrangement joins TRBV7-2 to TRBJ2-7; D not resolved. V lost 0 bases and J 4 bases, leaving 13 bases between the germline ends. The CDR3 is 15 residues long. CDR1 and CDR2 from the germline V gene are SGHTA and FQGNSA. The CDR3: CASSLAPGPYYEQYF. As DNA, the CDR3 is TGTGCCAGCAGCTTAGCGCCAGGCCCCTATTACGAGCAGTACTTC.

V usage is TRBV15 and J usage is TRBJ2-7, with D unclear. Between the trimmed V and J ends, which lost 0 bases and 6 bases, there was a span of 9 bases. The CDR3 runs 13 residues. Germline CDR1 reads LNHNV; CDR2 reads YYDKDF (reference sequence). CDR3 sequence: CATSRDSGGEQYF. The CDR3 DNA is TGTGCCACCAGCAGAGACTCCGGTGGCGAGCAGTACTTC.

This clone has a handful of counts. At the DNA level, this CDR3 is encoded by other sequences in the same sample as well. V gene TRBV30 combines with J gene TRBJ1-1; D is ambiguous. The length of the CDR3 is 13 residues. The V gene's germline CDR1 is GTSNPN and CDR2 SVGIG (reference sequence). Deletions cut 5 bases from V and 0 bases from J, with 10 bases between. The CDR3 spells CAWSPGMNTEAFF. Written as DNA, the CDR3 is TGTGCCTGGTCTCCAGGTATGAACACTGAAGCTTTCTTT.

This chain links TRBV2 with TRBJ1-5, with D possibly being TRBD1 (6 bases). The ends were cut back, 4 bases at V and 3 bases at J, with 10 bases in the middle. The CDR3 is made up of 14 amino acids. Germline values: CDR1 SNHLY, CDR2 FYNNEI. The chain's CDR3 is CASSATGNNQPQHF. DNA of the CDR3: TGTGCCAGCAGTGCTACAGGGAACAATCAGCCCCAGCATTTT.

The chain has TRBV6-5 and TRBJ1-5, with 7 bases aligning to TRBD1. From germline, CDR1 is MNHEY and CDR2 SVGAGI. The CDR3 sequence is 15 residues long. Trimming took 6 bases from V and 3 from J; bases not matched to a gene: 8. The chain's CDR3 is CASRITGQLNQPQHF. For the CDR3, the DNA is TGTGCCAGCAGGATTACGGGACAGCTCAATCAGCCCCAGCATTTT.

The rearrangement links TRBV19 to TRBJ2-4, with TRBD1 as a possible D gene (6 bases). Trimming took 3 bases from V and 13 from J, leaving 22 bases between them. The germline V gene has CDR1 LNHDA and CDR2 SQIVND (reference sequence). CDR3 length: 15 residues. The CDR3: CASSISPTGLTTQYF. In DNA, the CDR3 is TGTGCCAGTAGTATCTCGCCGACAGGCTTGACTACCCAGTACTTC.

This clone was recorded once. The chain joins TRBV30 to TRBJ2-5, with a weak D call TRBD2 (6 bases). The CDR3 is 13 residues long. The V end lost 0 bases, the J end lost 4 bases, and 9 bases lay between the germline ends. CDR1 and CDR2 from the germline V gene are GTSNPN and SVGIG (reference sequence). The CDR3 bases are TGTGCCTGGAGTGTCTTACTAGCAGAGACCCAGTACTTC. Translation gives CAWSVLLAETQYF. The full variable domain, rest sourced from reference TRBV30 and TRBJ2-5, is SQTIHQWPATLVQPVGSPLSLECTVEGTSNPNLYWYRQAAGRGLQLLFYSVGIGQISSEVPQNLSASRPQDRQFILSSKKLLLSDSGFYLCAWSVLLAETQYFGPGTRLLVL.